These 24 T cell receptor beta chains were all obtained from the same sample, sequenced in a study of metastatic and nonmetastatic thyroid tumors. All patients were treatment-naive before thyroid surgery. TCRdb re-clonotyped the PCR reads via MiXCR. The data show around 15,000 clones, 25% to 30% seen once. Sequenced material: tumor tissue. Receptors were obtained from a male donor with papillary thyroid cancer or a benign thyroid nodule (not recorded which). Some clones in this sample may be carry-over from other donors' samples.

This clone is labeled medium-sized (0.01 to 0.1%). Other DNA variants within this sample encode the same CDR3. The gene calls are TRBV12-3 or TRBV12-4 and TRBJ1-1; D ambiguous. V gave up 5 bases and J gave up 1 base, with 8 bases separating them. The CDR3 runs 13 residues. The CDR3 DNA follows: TGTGCCAGCAGTCTCGGGCCGAACACTGAAGCTTTCTTT. Its protein is CASSLGPNTEAFF.

This clone was picked up many times. Within the sample, other DNA sequences also encode this same CDR3. The chain uses TRBV20-1 and TRBJ2-5, with 11 bases matching TRBD2. Germline V gene sequence: CDR1 DFQATT, CDR2 SNEGSKA (reference sequence). The CDR3 contains 15 residues. J lost 4 bases, V lost 1 base, and 5 bases had no gene match. CDR3 in DNA: TGCAGTGCTAGAGGATCTAGCGGGGGGAGAGAGACCCAGTACTTC. Translated: CSARGSSGGRETQYF.

This clone was counted a few times. The rearrangement links TRBV12-3 or TRBV12-4 to TRBJ2-3, with 13 bases that match TRBD2. The V segment lost 6 bases and the J segment 4 bases; nucleotides outside the gene matches: 10. CDR3 length: 17 amino acids. In nucleotides, the CDR3 is TGTGCCAGCAGGGGGACTAGCGGGATTGATGAGCCAGATACGCAGTATTTT. Its protein product is CASRGTSGIDEPDTQYF.

The chain employs TRBV7-3 and TRBJ2-5; possibly TRBD1 or TRBD2 for D (6 bases each). Germline loops: CDR1 SGHTA, CDR2 FQGTGA. V dropped 0 bases and J dropped 7 bases, with 9 bases sitting between them. The length of the CDR3 is 13 residues. The CDR3 here is CASSLTQGGTQYF. The CDR3 region has the DNA TGTGCCAGCAGCTTAACACAGGGAGGGACCCAGTACTTC. Full variable domain (rest looked up from reference TRBV7-3 and TRBJ2-5): GAGVSQTPSNKVTEKGKYVELRCDPISGHTALYWYRQSLGQGPEFLIYFQGTGAADDSGLPNDRFFAVRPEGSVSTLKIQRTERGDSAVYLCASSLTQGGTQYFGPGTRLLVL.

At least ten counts were recorded for this clone. V is TRBV11-2 and J is TRBJ1-6; 9 nucleotides line up with TRBD1. There are 15 residues in the CDR3. The V and J ends lost 4 bases and 10 bases, in that order; junction bases with no gene match: 8. Germline lookup yields CDR1 SGHAT and CDR2 FQNNGV. CDR3 nucleotides: TGTGCCAGCAGCTCCGCACAGGGGGCCTGGTCACCCCTCCACTTT. It is translated as CASSSAQGAWSPLHF. The full variable domain, rest sourced from reference TRBV11-2 and TRBJ1-6, is EAGVAQSPRYKIIEKRQSVAFWCNPISGHATLYWYQQILGQGPKLLIQFQNNGVVDDSQLPKDRFSAERLKGVDSTLKIQPAKLEDSAVYLCASSSAQGAWSPLHFGNGTRLTVT.

This chain uses TRBV20-1 with TRBJ2-7, with D possibly being TRBD2 (5 bases). The germline V gene encodes CDR1 DFQATT and CDR2 SNEGSKA (reference sequence). V was cut by 6 bases and J by 6 bases, with 12 bases left in between. CDR3 size: 11 residues. The CDR3 nucleotides are TGCAGTGCAGCCGGAGGAGGCGAGCAGTACGTC. Residues: CSAAGGGEQYV.

This chain connects TRBV12-3 or TRBV12-4 to TRBJ2-3, with 7 bases fitting TRBD2. Trimming took 6 bases from V and 2 from J; bases not matched to a gene: 8. This CDR3 has 15 residues. The CDR3 region has the DNA TGTGCCAGCAGCCTCTGGGGAGGGAACACAGATACGCAGTATTTT. It codes for CASSLWGGNTDTQYF.

Only a few counts were recorded for this clone. The CDR3 region is CASSRQGQGPDSPLHF. CDR3 nucleotide sequence: TGTGCCAGCAGCCGACAAGGACAGGGACCGGATTCACCCCTCCACTTT. V and J are TRBV6-1 and TRBJ1-6, with 8 bases fitting TRBD1. Germline values: CDR1 MNHNS, CDR2 SASEGT. This CDR3 contains 16 residues. With 6 bases clipped from V and 8 bases from J, the junction kept 12 bases outside the gene matches.

The chain recombines TRBV13 with TRBJ2-1; D is possibly TRBD1 or TRBD2 (5 bases each). The CDR3 extends over 14 amino acids. Per germline, CDR1 PRHDT and CDR2 FYEKMQ (reference sequence). The ends were cut back, 2 bases at V and 6 bases at J, with 11 bases in the middle. As DNA, the CDR3 is TGTGCCAGCAGCTTAACCGGGACCCGCAATGAGCAGTTCTTC. It specifies CASSLTGTRNEQFF.

This clone occurred a few times. At one of its ends the junction is not consistent with the germline gene, which may arise from a read error. The CDR3 spells CANSQVMNTEAFF. The DNA of the CDR3 is TGTGCCAACAGCCAAGTCATGAATACTGAAGCTTTCTTT. This sequence joins TRBV3-1 and TRBJ1-1; no definite D call. In germline, CDR1 is LGHDT, CDR2 YNNKEL (reference sequence). The CDR3 runs to 13 residues.

This clone was found many times. The V call is TRBV11-2, the J call TRBJ1-4; TRBD1 aligns across 12 bases. The CDR3 is 14 amino acids. After removal of 5 bases from V and 7 bases from J, the junction contained 2 bases not matched to a gene. The germline V gene encodes CDR1 SGHAT and CDR2 FQNNGV. In nucleotides, the CDR3 is TGTGCCAGCAGCACGGGACAGGGGGCTGAAAAACTGTTTTTT. As protein: CASSTGQGAEKLFF.

CDR3: CASSLDGVEGTEAFF. The CDR3 DNA reads TGTGCCAGCAGCTTAGACGGGGTCGAAGGCACTGAAGCTTTCTTT. The gene calls are TRBV7-6 and TRBJ1-1; D is undetermined. The CDR3 totals 15 residues. Germline V gene data show CDR1 as SGHVS and CDR2 as FNYEAQ. V lost 1 base and J lost 4, with 13 bases in between.

V usage is TRBV27 and J usage is TRBJ2-2; TRBD1 or TRBD2 may be the D gene (5 bases each). Germline lookup yields CDR1 MNHEY and CDR2 SMNVEV (reference sequence). The CDR3 is 14 amino acids. Trimming left V 3 bases short and J 3 bases short, with 8 bases between. The CDR3, as DNA: TGTGCCAGCAGTTTGAGGGGACACACCGGGGAGCTGTTTTTT. Translated, it gives CASSLRGHTGELFF.

At least ten counts were recorded for this clone. The rearrangement joins TRBV2 to TRBJ1-2; perhaps TRBD1 as D (5 bases). Germline CDR1 SNHLY, CDR2 FYNNEI. Trimming removed 3 bases at V and 4 bases at J, with 15 bases between. The CDR3 consists of 15 residues. CDR3: CASSDTGGEGYGYTF. The CDR3 DNA is TGTGCCAGCAGTGATACGGGGGGAGAGGGCTATGGCTACACCTTC.

The sample holds many counts of this clone. The rearrangement links TRBV20-1 to TRBJ2-1, with D possibly being TRBD2 (5 bases). The germline CDR1 and CDR2 sequences are DFQATT and SNEGSKA (reference sequence). The CDR3 length is 14 residues. The V end lost 0 bases, the J end lost 8 bases, and 14 bases lay between the germline ends. The CDR3 region is CSARDRGVFDEQFF. The CDR3 DNA reads TGCAGTGCTAGAGACCGGGGAGTCTTTGATGAGCAGTTCTTC.

This clone was seen repeatedly, ten times or more. This chain joins TRBV10-1 and TRBJ2-1; 9 nucleotides align to TRBD2. Germline assignment: CDR1 WNHNN and CDR2 SYGVQD (reference sequence). The V segment lost 3 bases and the J segment 8 bases; nucleotides outside the gene matches: 8. The CDR3 has 15 residues. This chain's CDR3 is CASSEIAGVRDEQFF. As DNA, the CDR3 is TGCGCCAGCAGTGAAATAGCGGGGGTACGGGATGAGCAGTTCTTC.

This clone was seen repeatedly, ten times or more. The V call is TRBV29-1, the J call TRBJ1-1; possibly TRBD1 for D (5 bases). V was trimmed by 3 bases and J by 4 bases, leaving 15 bases between them. CDR1 and CDR2 (germline): SQVTM, ANQGSEA. The CDR3 runs to 14 residues. CDR3 nucleotide sequence: TGCAGCGTTGAGGTGGGGGGATATGGCACTGAAGCTTTCTTT. Amino acid sequence: CSVEVGGYGTEAFF.

This clone is deemed medium-sized. The chain has TRBV11-2 and TRBJ1-6, with D possibly TRBD1 on 6 matching bases. The length of the CDR3 is 16 residues. Germline assignment: CDR1 SGHAT and CDR2 FQNNGV. Trimming took off 0 bases at V and 12 bases at J, with 18 bases between the two ends. DNA of the CDR3: TGTGCCAGCAGCTTAGAACCCTCGACTATAGGGGGACCCCTCCACTTT. It encodes CASSLEPSTIGGPLHF.

The chain is built from TRBV6-1 and TRBJ2-7; D ambiguous. V was shortened by 5 bases and J by 0 bases, with 5 bases between the two germline ends. Germline V gives CDR1 MNHNS, CDR2 SASEGT. The CDR3 sequence is 12 residues long. For the CDR3, the DNA is TGTGCCAGCAGTACCTCCTCCTACGAGCAGTACTTC. Translation gives CASSTSSYEQYF.

The V call is TRBV6-1, the J call TRBJ2-7; 8 bases line up with TRBD1. Germline V lookup: CDR1 MNHNS, CDR2 SASEGT. The CDR3 loop spans 15 amino acids. V lost 6 bases to trimming and J lost 6 bases; unmatched junction nucleotides: 13. This CDR3 is CASRISRDRPSEQYF. CDR3 in DNA: TGTGCCAGCAGGATTAGTCGGGACAGGCCCTCCGAGCAGTACTTC.

The chain recombines TRBV18 with TRBJ1-2, with D possibly TRBD1 on 5 matching bases. Germline CDR1 KGHSH, CDR2 LQKENI. The CDR3 loop spans 15 amino acids. Trimming shortened V by 1 base and J by 1 base, and 10 bases separated the two germline ends. DNA of the CDR3: TGTGCCAGCTCACCACAAACAGGAGATAACTATGGCTACACCTTC. Translating gives CASSPQTGDNYGYTF.

Here the CDR3 DNA reads TGTGCCAGCAGCTTAGCACGGGATTACAATGAGCAGTTCTTC. It is translated as CASSLARDYNEQFF. The rearrangement uses TRBV7-3 and TRBJ2-1; possibly TRBD2 for D (5 bases). This CDR3 comprises 14 residues. V was shortened by 2 bases and J by 4 bases, with 9 bases between the two germline ends. CDR1 SGHTA and CDR2 FQGTGA come from the germline V gene.

Only one count was recorded for this clone. This chain links TRBV20-1 with TRBJ2-7, with D perhaps matching TRBD1 (5 bases). The germline gives CDR1 DFQATT, CDR2 SNEGSKA (reference sequence). The CDR3 has 13 amino acids. V was cut by 6 bases and J by 7 bases, with 19 bases left in between. The CDR3 sequence: CSAISPETEEQYF. In nucleotides, the CDR3 is TGCAGTGCGATATCCCCCGAGACAGAAGAGCAGTACTTC.

Details on this clone: A read error may produce the germline difference seen at one junction end. This chain joins TRBV12-3 or TRBV12-4 and TRBJ2-1; D is ambiguous. This CDR3 spans 14 amino acids. The CDR3 nucleotides read TGTGCCAGCAGGCGTACATGGCCCCAGGATGAGCAGCTCTTC. Its translation is CASRRTWPQDEQLF.